These 3 T cell receptor beta chains were sequenced from one sample in a study of shared clonotypes between healthy human individuals. Produced via immunoSEQ multiplex PCR; TCRdb's table is partial and in-frame only. The sample has about 2.1 million clones, about 94% seen once; the top ten hold approximately 1.6%. Naive CD8 populations comprised CD45RO-negative cells positively selected for CCR7, excluding terminally differentiated effector memory CD45RA+ cells. The sequenced material came from naive CD8+ T cells from PBMCs. These receptors were collected from a man between 18 and 29 years old in good health. Some clones in this sample may be carry-over from other donors' samples.

The chain couples TRBV19 to TRBJ1-2; maybe TRBD1 (5 bases). The CDR3 is made up of 15 amino acids. Germline values: CDR1 LNHDA, CDR2 SQIVND (reference sequence). The V gene lost 10 bases and the J gene lost 3 bases, with 21 bases spanning the gap. CDR3 protein: CATRGADNPYYGYTF. The CDR3, as DNA: TGTGCCACCAGAGGGGCAGACAATCCTTACTATGGCTACACCTTC.

V gene TRBV28 combines with J gene TRBJ1-3, with D tentatively TRBD1 (5 bases). V dropped 10 bases and J dropped 3 bases, with 28 bases sitting between them. Germline values: CDR1 MDHEN, CDR2 SYDVKM. The CDR3 sequence is 18 residues long. CDR3 DNA: TGTGCCACCACAACCCGGGACGGGGCTGTTTTCGGTGGAAACACCATATATTTT. Residues: CATTTRDGAVFGGNTIYF.

V usage is TRBV27 and J usage is TRBJ2-7, with D perhaps TRBD2 (5 bases). There are 14 residues in the CDR3. V lost 2 bases and J 2 bases, leaving 10 bases between the germline ends. Germline values: CDR1 MNHEY, CDR2 SMNVEV (reference sequence). The CDR3 nucleotides are TGTGCCAGCAGTTTACGGCGGGCCCCCTACGAGCAGTACTTC. Amino acids: CASSLRRAPYEQYF.